These 20 T cell receptor beta chains originate from one sample sequenced in a study of blood T cell repertoires in COVID-19. TCRdb's copy holds only in-frame clones and misses some; the assay was immunoSEQ multiplex PCR. Of 190,000 or so clones in the sample, 87% were seen once. Sequencing input: PBMCs or T cells enriched from blood (not recorded which). These receptors originate from a woman in her twenties or thirties who had recovered from COVID-19.

This sequence joins TRBV30 and TRBJ2-7; 11 bases align to TRBD1. The CDR3 covers 14 residues. CDR1 is GTSNPN, CDR2 SVGIG, per germline (reference sequence). V lost 4 bases and J lost 4; bases outside the gene matches: 6. The CDR3 sequence: CAWTKGTGGYEQYF. CDR3 coding DNA: TGTGCCTGGACAAAGGGGACAGGGGGGTACGAGCAGTACTTC.

The rearrangement uses TRBV11-3 and TRBJ1-4; D call uncertain. CDR1 and CDR2 (germline): SGHNT, YENEEA. The CDR3 sequence is 13 residues long. Deletions cut 5 bases from V and 8 bases from J, with 12 bases between. The DNA for the CDR3 is TGTGCCAGCAGCAATAAGCACCGCGAAAAACTGTTTTTT. Translated: CASSNKHREKLFF.

V and J are TRBV11-3 and TRBJ1-4, with no clear D. The CDR3 totals 13 residues. CDR1 is SGHNT, CDR2 YENEEA, per germline. V lost 0 bases and J 13 bases, leaving 12 bases between the germline ends. CDR3 sequence (DNA): TGTGCCAGCAGCTTAGATCACGGTCAACGACTGTTTTTT. Its translation is CASSLDHGQRLFF.

This clone has a single count. CDR3 nucleotide sequence: TGTGCCAGCAGTTTCCGACAGGGCGGTACTGAAGCTTTCTTT. Residues: CASSFRQGGTEAFF. The chain has TRBV28 and TRBJ1-1, with TRBD1 matching 7 bases. The J segment lost 5 bases and the V segment lost 3 bases, leaving 6 bases of the junction unmatched. CDR3 length: 14 amino acids. Germline values: CDR1 MDHEN, CDR2 SYDVKM. Based on the CDR3 plus reference TRBV28 and TRBJ1-1, the full variable domain is DVKVTQSSRYLVKRTGEKVFLECVQDMDHENMFWYRQDPGLGLRLIYFSYDVKMKEKGDIPEGYSVSREKKERFSLILESASTNQTSMYLCASSFRQGGTEAFFGQGTRLTVV.

This clone appeared once. This CDR3 is CASRTTGTANTGELFF. For the CDR3, the DNA is TGTGCCAGCAGGACAACCGGGACAGCGAACACCGGGGAGCTGTTTTTT. The rearrangement uses TRBV2 and TRBJ2-2, with TRBD1 identical over 7 bases. The CDR3 has 16 amino acids. CDR1 SNHLY and CDR2 FYNNEI come from the germline V gene. V shed 6 bases, J shed 0 bases, and the junction held 7 bases outside the gene matches.

The chain combines TRBV2 with TRBJ2-3, with TRBD2 matching over 8 bases. Germline values: CDR1 SNHLY, CDR2 FYNNEI. V was clipped by 2 bases and J by 2 bases; unmatched bases: 3. This CDR3 comprises 15 residues. The CDR3 loop reads CASSERRGDTDTQYF. The CDR3 DNA sequence: TGTGCCAGCAGTGAAAGGCGGGGGGACACAGATACGCAGTATTTT.

This chain joins TRBV27 and TRBJ2-5, with 12 bases matching TRBD2. This CDR3 region has 15 residues. V lost 5 bases to trimming and J lost 5 bases; unmatched junction nucleotides: 6. The V gene's germline CDR1 is MNHEY and CDR2 SMNVEV (reference sequence). CDR3 loop: CASSTSGRRVETQYF. Written as DNA, the CDR3 is TGTGCCAGCAGTACTAGCGGGAGGCGGGTGGAGACCCAGTACTTC.

J is TRBJ1-6 and V is TRBV5-5; D may be TRBD1 (6 bases). The CDR3 covers 14 residues. V was shortened by 7 bases and J by 9 bases, with 17 bases between the two germline ends. In germline, CDR1 is SGHKS, CDR2 YYEKEE (reference sequence). CDR3 sequence (DNA): TGTGCCAGCCAAGAGAGGCAGGGGAGTTCACCCCTCCACTTT. It is translated as CASQERQGSSPLHF.

The rearrangement joins TRBV5-4 to TRBJ2-3; tentative D call: TRBD1 (5 bases). There are 15 residues in the CDR3. Trimming shortened V by 3 bases and J by 0 bases, and 11 bases separated the two germline ends. Per the germline V gene, CDR1 is SGHNT and CDR2 is YYREEE (reference sequence). CDR3 amino acids: CASSWKGASTDTQYF. In nucleotides, the CDR3 is TGTGCCAGCAGCTGGAAAGGGGCTAGCACAGATACGCAGTATTTT.

V is TRBV27 and J is TRBJ2-7; no reliable D call. The V gene's germline CDR1 is MNHEY and CDR2 SMNVEV (reference sequence). V lost 1 base, J lost 3 bases, and 7 bases lay in between. The CDR3 has 13 residues. CDR3 amino acids: CASSLFADYEQYF. The CDR3 coding sequence is TGTGCCAGCAGTTTATTTGCGGACTACGAGCAGTACTTC.

The CDR3 bases are TGTGCCAGCAGCTCCCTCCTCAATGAGCAGTTCTTC. Its protein is CASSSLLNEQFF. The chain employs TRBV5-5 and TRBJ2-1; D is undetermined. This CDR3 has 12 residues. CDR1 is SGHKS, CDR2 YYEKEE, per germline (reference sequence). The germline V and J ends were trimmed by 3 bases and 6 bases, with 7 bases remaining between them.

This chain uses TRBV13 with TRBJ2-7; 10 nucleotides match TRBD1. The CDR3 is 14 amino acids. Germline CDR1 and CDR2: PRHDT and FYEKMQ (reference sequence). With V trimmed by 5 bases and J by 5 bases, 6 bases remained unmatched. The CDR3 coding sequence is TGTGCCAGCAGCCCACGGACAGGGGGGCACGAGCAGTACTTC. Its translation is CASSPRTGGHEQYF.

This clone has more than one count but fewer than ten. The rearrangement links TRBV24-1 to TRBJ1-2; perhaps TRBD1 as D (5 bases). The CDR3 totals 13 residues. V was cut by 4 bases and J by 8 bases, with 13 bases left in between. Germline V gives CDR1 KGHDR, CDR2 SFDVKD. CDR3 nucleotides: TGTGCCACCAGTGACCCCCCCAGGGCCGGCTACACCTTC. Encoded protein: CATSDPPRAGYTF.

This chain links TRBV6-5 with TRBJ2-2; the D gene is possibly TRBD1 (6 bases). The CDR3 spans 15 residues. The germline V and J ends were trimmed by 7 bases and 7 bases, with 19 bases remaining between them. CDR1 and CDR2 (germline): MNHEY, SVGAGI. The DNA of the CDR3 is TGTGCCAGCACGAGAAGGGGACAAAAAGGCGGGGAGCTGTTTTTT. Encoded protein: CASTRRGQKGGELFF.

The chain couples TRBV6-5 to TRBJ1-4; 7 nucleotides match TRBD1. Trimming removed 2 bases from V and 0 bases from J; junction bases left unmatched: 0. From germline, CDR1 is MNHEY and CDR2 SVGAGI. The CDR3 has 15 amino acids. CDR3 protein: CASSYDRATNEKLFF. The CDR3 nucleotides read TGTGCCAGCAGTTACGACAGGGCAACTAATGAAAAACTGTTTTTT.

V usage is TRBV11-2 and J usage is TRBJ2-5; 10 bases align to TRBD1. This CDR3 spans 15 amino acids. V dropped 2 bases and J dropped 4; count of bases not matched to a gene: 4. Germline lookup yields CDR1 SGHAT and CDR2 FQNNGV. The CDR3 is CASSLSGTGAETQYF. CDR3 nucleotides: TGTGCCAGCAGCTTATCCGGGACAGGGGCAGAGACCCAGTACTTC.

This clone was detected only a few times. The CDR3 nucleotides are TGCGCCAGCAGCCCCGAACCGGGTCTACGCGCTGAAGCTTTCTTT. Protein sequence: CASSPEPGLRAEAFF. V and J are TRBV4-1 and TRBJ1-1; D gene ambiguous. Trimming pared 4 bases from V and 6 bases from J, leaving 18 bases between. CDR1 and CDR2 from the germline V gene are MGHRA and YSYEKL. The CDR3 is 15 amino acids.

The chain couples TRBV30 to TRBJ2-7; possibly TRBD1 for D (6 bases). With 3 bases removed from V and 2 bases from J, the gap between germline ends came to 11 bases. CDR3 size: 13 residues. CDR1 is GTSNPN, CDR2 SVGIG, per germline (reference sequence). The CDR3: CAWSTGTPYEQYF. CDR3 sequence (DNA): TGTGCCTGGAGCACCGGGACACCCTACGAGCAGTACTTC.

This chain's CDR3 is CAIRDLAGGSTDTQYF. The CDR3 coding sequence is TGTGCCATCAGGGATCTAGCGGGAGGGAGCACAGATACGCAGTATTTT. The chain recombines TRBV10-3 with TRBJ2-3; 12 bases are a match to TRBD2. Unmatched junction bases numbered 4, after V lost 6 bases and J lost 0 bases. There are 16 residues in the CDR3. Per germline, CDR1 ENHRY and CDR2 SYGVKD.

The chain combines TRBV24-1 with TRBJ2-3; a weak D match, TRBD2 (5 bases). There are 17 residues in the CDR3. With 0 bases removed from V and 0 bases from J, the gap between germline ends came to 12 bases. Germline V CDR1 and CDR2: KGHDR, SFDVKD. The CDR3 DNA reads TGTGCCACCAGTGATTTGTATGGGAGCTTGAGCACAGATACGCAGTATTTT. Amino acid sequence: CATSDLYGSLSTDTQYF.